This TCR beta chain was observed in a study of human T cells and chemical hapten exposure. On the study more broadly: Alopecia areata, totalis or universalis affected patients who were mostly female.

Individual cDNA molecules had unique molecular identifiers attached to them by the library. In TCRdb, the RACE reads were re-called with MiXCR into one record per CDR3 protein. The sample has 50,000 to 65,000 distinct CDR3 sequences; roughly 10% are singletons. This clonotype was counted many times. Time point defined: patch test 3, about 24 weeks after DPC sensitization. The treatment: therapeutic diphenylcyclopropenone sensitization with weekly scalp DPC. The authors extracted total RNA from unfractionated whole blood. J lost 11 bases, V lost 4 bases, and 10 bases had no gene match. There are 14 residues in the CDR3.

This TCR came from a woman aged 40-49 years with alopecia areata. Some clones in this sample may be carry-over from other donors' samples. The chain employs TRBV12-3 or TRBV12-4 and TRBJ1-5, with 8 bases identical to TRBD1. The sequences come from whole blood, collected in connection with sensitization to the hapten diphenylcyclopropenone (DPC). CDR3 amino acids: CASSSRDRRSAQHF. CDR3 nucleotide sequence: TGTGCCAGCAGTTCCCGGGACAGGCGTTCAGCCCAGCATTTT.